These 31 T cell receptor beta chains share one sample of origin, sequenced in a study of Ad26.COV2.S vaccination and SARS-CoV-2 variants. Some clones are missing from TCRdb's copy, which holds only in-frame ones; the method was immunoSEQ multiplex PCR. The sample consists of 500,000 or so clones, about 83% of them appearing once. Described treatment: around 19 received Ad26.COV2.S at low or high dose, single or two shots; about five received placebo; per-sample allocation not given. Each sample was drawn 63 days after the first injection (of vaccine or placebo). Sequenced material: peripheral blood, taken in a trial of Ad26.COV2.S vaccine versus placebo. These receptors came from a person between 18 and 65 years old who received the Ad26.COV2.S COVID-19 vaccine or a placebo.

In DNA form, the CDR3 reads TGTGCCAGCAGCTGGCGGGACAGGGAGGCCGGGGAGCTGTTTTTT. This translates into CASSWRDREAGELFF. The rearrangement uses TRBV9 and TRBJ2-2; TRBD1 agrees at 9 bases. There are 15 residues in the CDR3. With 4 bases clipped from V and 6 bases from J, the junction kept 7 bases outside the gene matches. Germline V gene lookup returns CDR1 SGDLS and CDR2 YYNGEE.

For the CDR3, the DNA is TGTGCCAGCAGTTTCGAGGCAGGGGGCTTGGGGAACACTGAAGCTTTCTTT. It specifies CASSFEAGGLGNTEAFF. This sequence joins TRBV28 and TRBJ1-1; 8 nucleotides align to TRBD1. Per the germline V gene, CDR1 is MDHEN and CDR2 is SYDVKM. After removal of 3 bases from V and 1 base from J, the junction contained 10 bases not matched to a gene. This CDR3 has 17 amino acids.

J is TRBJ2-4 and V is TRBV7-3; D might be TRBD1 or TRBD2, each matching 5 bases. CDR3 size: 14 residues. V lost 2 bases and J 8 bases, leaving 13 bases between the germline ends. The germline gives CDR1 SGHTA, CDR2 FQGTGA. The CDR3: CASSLGGGVDIQYF. CDR3 in DNA: TGTGCCAGCAGCTTAGGTGGGGGAGTCGACATTCAGTACTTC.

The gene calls are TRBV11-3 and TRBJ2-3, with 7 bases lining up with TRBD2. This CDR3 is 13 amino acids long. V lost 1 base to trimming and J lost 10 bases; unmatched junction nucleotides: 5. Germline-derived CDR1 and CDR2 are SGHNT and YENEEA. The CDR3 nucleotides are TGTGCCAGCAGCTTAGGCTCCCGGGGGGCGCAGTATTTT. It specifies CASSLGSRGAQYF.

The chain has TRBV28 and TRBJ1-2, with a tentative D call TRBD1 (5 bases). Trimming removed 4 bases from V and 4 bases from J, with 16 bases in between. Germline CDR1 reads MDHEN; CDR2 reads SYDVKM. There are 15 residues in the CDR3. The CDR3 region has the DNA TGTGCCAGCAGTTCGTTGTCCGCGAGGGGCTATGGCTACACCTTC. It yields the protein CASSSLSARGYGYTF.

This clone was recorded once. This chain uses TRBV5-6 with TRBJ2-7, with 10 bases fitting TRBD1. This CDR3 region has 16 residues. V trimming: 6 bases; J trimming: 4 bases; junction bases outside the gene matches: 13. CDR1 SGHDT and CDR2 YYEEEE come from the germline V gene. Here the CDR3 DNA reads TGTGCCAGCACCCAAAGGTTGGGGACAGGGGTGTACGAGCAGTACTTC. Translation gives CASTQRLGTGVYEQYF.

The V and J genes are TRBV19 and TRBJ1-5, with 10 bases lining up with TRBD1. Germline V gives CDR1 LNHDA, CDR2 SQIVND (reference sequence). The CDR3 totals 15 residues. The ends lost 0 bases at V and 9 bases at J; junction bases unmatched: 5. The CDR3 protein is CASSIEGQGQLPQHF. The CDR3 DNA sequence: TGTGCCAGTAGTATAGAGGGACAGGGGCAACTGCCCCAGCATTTT.

The rearrangement joins TRBV18 to TRBJ1-1; D is uncertain. The CDR3 has 11 residues. V gave up 9 bases and J gave up 8 bases, with 13 bases separating them. Germline V lookup: CDR1 KGHSH, CDR2 LQKENI. CDR3 DNA sequence: TGTGCCAGTACCGGACGGACCGAAGCTTTCTTT. Encoded protein: CASTGRTEAFF.

This clone was detected a few times. The chain has TRBV7-8 and TRBJ2-2; 9 bases agree with TRBD2. The germline CDR1 and CDR2 sequences are SGHVS and FQNEAQ. Trimming cost V 1 base and J 6 bases; bases outside gene matches: 9. The CDR3 runs 17 residues. The CDR3 DNA reads TGTGCCAGCAGCTTAGAATGGTCGGCGGGAGGGCCCGGGGAGCTGTTTTTT. Amino acids: CASSLEWSAGGPGELFF.

The CDR3 region has the DNA TGTGCCAGCAGCCAGCAGCCCGCTTCCCGAGGCTACACCTTC. This encodes CASSQQPASRGYTF. The chain uses TRBV5-5 and TRBJ1-2; D is uncertain. Germline CDR1 and CDR2: SGHKS and YYEKEE (reference sequence). The CDR3 spans 14 residues. The V gene lost 4 bases and the J gene lost 8 bases, with 18 bases spanning the gap.

J is TRBJ2-3 and V is TRBV6-1; TRBD2 agrees at 10 bases. J gave up 5 bases and V 4 bases, and 12 bases lay outside the gene matches. Germline assignment: CDR1 MNHNS and CDR2 SASEGT. This CDR3 has 17 residues. The CDR3 nucleotides are TGTGCCAGCAGTGCCCTATTTAGCGGGAGGATGGGAGATACGCAGTATTTT. Its translation: CASSALFSGRMGDTQYF.

V is TRBV11-3 and J is TRBJ2-1; TRBD2 might be the D (6 bases). CDR1 is SGHNT and CDR2 is YENEEA in the germline V gene. Trimming removed 0 bases at V and 4 bases at J, with 10 bases between. This CDR3 spans 15 amino acids. CDR3 sequence (DNA): TGTGCCAGCAGCTTAGATGGGACTCCTTACAATGAGCAGTTCTTC. It is translated as CASSLDGTPYNEQFF.

This clone was counted only a few times. This sequence joins TRBV5-1 and TRBJ2-1; D not resolved. Germline CDR1 and CDR2: SGHRS and YFSETQ. V shed 4 bases and J shed 0 bases, with 11 bases lying between them. The CDR3 is 15 amino acids. The CDR3 loop is CASSPIGSSYNEQFF. Here the CDR3 DNA reads TGCGCCAGCAGCCCGATCGGAAGCTCCTACAATGAGCAGTTCTTC.

The rearrangement links TRBV21-1 to TRBJ2-5; no DNA check was done on the table's D call, TRBD2. TRBV21-1 is described as a pseudogene. This CDR3 is 13 amino acids long. The CDR3 DNA reads TGTGCCAGCAGCTCGATAAGAGGTGAGACCCAGTACTTC. This translates into CASSSIRGETQYF.

This clone was recorded a few times. The chain joins TRBV19 to TRBJ2-6, with TRBD1 as a possible D gene (7 bases). The germline gives CDR1 LNHDA, CDR2 SQIVND (reference sequence). The ends were cut back, 6 bases at V and 0 bases at J, with 18 bases in the middle. The length of the CDR3 is 18 residues. The CDR3 nucleotides are TGTGCCAGTAGGGGGGGACAGCTCGGCCACTCTGGGGCCAACGTCCTGACTTTC. Its translation: CASRGGQLGHSGANVLTF.

This chain links TRBV18 with TRBJ1-2; 7 nucleotides line up with TRBD1. V lost 4 bases to trimming and J lost 6 bases; unmatched junction nucleotides: 8. The germline V gene has CDR1 KGHSH and CDR2 LQKENI. The CDR3 contains 14 residues. CDR3 sequence: CASSLSVDRDGYTF. Here the CDR3 DNA reads TGTGCCAGCTCACTATCCGTAGACAGGGATGGCTACACCTTC.

The chain combines TRBV7-9 with TRBJ2-7; the match to TRBD1 covers 7 bases. CDR3 length equals 15 residues. V dropped 2 bases and J dropped 5; count of bases not matched to a gene: 9. From germline, CDR1 is SEHNR and CDR2 FQNEAQ (reference sequence). CDR3 sequence: CASSLSTGVLHEQYF. CDR3 bases: TGTGCCAGCAGCTTAAGTACAGGGGTTTTGCACGAGCAGTACTTC. Variable domain in full (rest from reference TRBV7-9 and TRBJ2-7): DTGVSQNPRHKITKRGQNVTFRCDPISEHNRLYWYRQTLGQGPEFLTYFQNEAQLEKSRLLSDRFSAERPKGSFSTLEIQRTEQGDSAMYLCASSLSTGVLHEQYFGPGTRLTVT.

V is TRBV5-1 and J is TRBJ2-1; 9 nucleotides agree with TRBD2. Germline V gene lookup returns CDR1 SGHRS and CDR2 YFSETQ. The CDR3 runs 15 residues. V dropped 0 bases and J dropped 6; count of bases not matched to a gene: 4. CDR3 sequence reads: CASSLGGRAVNEQFF. Written as DNA, the CDR3 is TGCGCCAGCAGCTTGGGCGGGAGGGCCGTCAATGAGCAGTTCTTC.

The count of this clone is one. The chain uses TRBV4-2 and TRBJ2-1; TRBD2 is a possible D gene (5 bases). Germline lookup yields CDR1 LGHNA and CDR2 YNFKEQ. The ends were cut back, 6 bases at V and 9 bases at J, with 15 bases in the middle. The CDR3 is made up of 13 amino acids. The CDR3 reads CASRKGDWGEQFF. For the CDR3, the DNA is TGTGCCAGCAGAAAGGGAGATTGGGGTGAGCAGTTCTTC.

This chain connects TRBV28 to TRBJ2-1; D is possibly TRBD2 (5 bases). The germline V and J ends were trimmed by 8 bases and 2 bases, with 19 bases remaining between them. CDR1 and CDR2 from the germline V gene are MDHEN and SYDVKM. CDR3 size: 16 residues. The DNA of the CDR3 is TGTGCCAGCGACAAATCGCCGGGATTTCCCTACAATGAGCAGTTCTTC. Translation gives CASDKSPGFPYNEQFF.

V and J are TRBV3-1 (or the pseudogene TRBV3-2) and TRBJ2-1; 12 bases fit TRBD2. Germline lookup yields CDR1 LGHDT and CDR2 YNNKEL (reference sequence). V lost 4 bases to trimming and J lost 3 bases; unmatched junction nucleotides: 4. This CDR3 contains 16 residues. The CDR3 region has the DNA TGTGCCAGCAGCCTAGCGACTAGCGGGAGCTACAATGAGCAGTTCTTC. It encodes CASSLATSGSYNEQFF.

The chain is built from TRBV28 and TRBJ1-6; D ambiguous. Germline V gene data show CDR1 as MDHEN and CDR2 as SYDVKM. V was cut by 6 bases and J by 3 bases, with 6 bases left in between. The CDR3 is 13 amino acids. The CDR3 sequence is CASRDNYNSPLHF. The CDR3 nucleotides are TGTGCCAGCAGAGACAACTATAATTCACCCCTCCACTTT.

V and J are TRBV12-3 or TRBV12-4 and TRBJ2-7, with D hard to call. The CDR3 spans 13 residues. Deletions cut 1 base from V and 2 bases from J, with 6 bases between. CDR3 loop: CASSLGAPYEQYF. CDR3 DNA: TGTGCCAGCAGTTTAGGGGCCCCCTACGAGCAGTACTTC.

The rearrangement joins TRBV7-9 to TRBJ2-3; D call uncertain. The CDR3 loop spans 16 amino acids. The germline V and J ends were trimmed by 5 bases and 4 bases, with 19 bases remaining between them. Germline-derived CDR1 and CDR2 are SEHNR and FQNEAQ (reference sequence). In DNA form, the CDR3 reads TGTGCCAGCAGCCTAAGGCTTAGGGATGGGGCAGATACGCAGTATTTT. Translation gives CASSLRLRDGADTQYF.

This clone was counted once. The V gene is TRBV9, the J gene TRBJ2-1, with 8 nucleotides matching TRBD1. CDR1 and CDR2 from the germline V gene are SGDLS and YYNGEE. The CDR3 sequence is 14 residues long. The V segment lost 6 bases and the J segment 6 bases; nucleotides outside the gene matches: 8. The CDR3 region is CASMPGQGINEQFF. Written as DNA, the CDR3 is TGTGCCAGCATGCCTGGACAGGGCATCAATGAGCAGTTCTTC.

The chain uses TRBV7-2 and TRBJ2-5, with D tentatively TRBD2 (7 bases). From germline, CDR1 is SGHTA and CDR2 FQGNSA. V was shortened by 5 bases and J by 9 bases, with 10 bases between the two germline ends. This CDR3 contains 11 residues. The CDR3 sequence is CASSEGGAQYF. As DNA, the CDR3 is TGTGCCAGCAGCGAAGGGGGGGCCCAGTACTTC. Full variable domain (missing parts from reference TRBV7-2 and TRBJ2-5): GAGVSQSPSNKVTEKGKDVELRCDPISGHTALYWYRQSLGQGLEFLIYFQGNSAPDKSGLPSDRFSAERTGGSVSTLTIQRTQQEDSAVYLCASSEGGAQYFGPGTRLLVL.

This chain uses TRBV7-8 with TRBJ2-1; D may be TRBD2 (6 bases). The ends were cut back, 2 bases at V and 4 bases at J, with 15 bases in the middle. The germline gives CDR1 SGHVS, CDR2 FQNEAQ. The CDR3 runs 16 residues. The CDR3 is CASSLSGGVRYNEQFF. CDR3 DNA sequence: TGTGCCAGCAGCTTATCAGGCGGGGTCAGATACAATGAGCAGTTCTTC. The whole variable domain, filled in from reference TRBV7-8 and TRBJ2-1, reads GAGVSQSPRYKVAKRGQDVALRCDPISGHVSLFWYQQALGQGPEFLTYFQNEAQLDKSGLPSDRFFAERPEGSVSTLKIQRTQQEDSAVYLCASSLSGGVRYNEQFFGPGTRLTVL.

To note about this clone: Distinct nucleotide sequences in the sample also encode this CDR3. J is TRBJ2-2 and V is TRBV19; D gene uncertain. Trimming took 5 bases from V and 5 from J, leaving 9 bases between them. The germline V gene has CDR1 LNHDA and CDR2 SQIVND (reference sequence). This CDR3 comprises 13 residues. CDR3 protein: CASSSKPTGELFF. DNA for the CDR3: TGTGCCAGTAGTTCAAAGCCGACCGGGGAGCTGTTTTTT.

The genes are TRBV28 and TRBJ2-5; maybe TRBD1 (6 bases). CDR1 is MDHEN and CDR2 is SYDVKM in the germline V gene. The length of the CDR3 is 17 residues. Trimming pared 5 bases from V and 1 base from J, leaving 20 bases between. CDR3 region: CASSIILMTGLQETQYF. The CDR3 DNA reads TGTGCCAGCAGTATAATCCTGATGACAGGCCTCCAAGAGACCCAGTACTTC.

CDR3 amino acids: CASSLNRGHSGNTIYF. For the CDR3, the DNA is TGTGCCAGCAGCTTAAATCGGGGTCACTCTGGAAACACCATATATTTT. The chain links TRBV11-1 to TRBJ1-3, with D unresolved. V lost 2 bases, J lost 0 bases, and 11 bases lay in between. The CDR3 totals 16 residues. Germline CDR1 and CDR2: SGHAT and FQDESV (reference sequence).

This clone was detected a few times. The J gene is TRBJ2-3, the V gene TRBV5-8; 12 bases map to TRBD2. Germline values: CDR1 SGHTS, CDR2 YDEGEE. This CDR3 has 18 amino acids. V dropped 3 bases and J dropped 6; count of bases not matched to a gene: 14. The CDR3 region has the DNA TGTGCCAGCAGCTCCCAATCACTAGCGGGAGGTCTGTGGGATACGCAGTATTTT. Encoded protein: CASSSQSLAGGLWDTQYF.